The rows below give T cell receptor beta chains drawn from one sample of a study of regulatory T cells in long-lasting Graves disease. TCRdb itself ran the multiplex PCR reads through MiXCR, one entry per CDR3 protein. The sample has around 400,000 distinct CDR3 sequences; 23% are singletons. This sample comprised peripheral blood mononuclear cells (PBMCs), obtained when the disease was refractory, from a patient treated with antithyroid drugs. The source of these receptors is a woman in her forties with Graves disease. Each CDR3 is given with its conserved first and last residue. A D gene is named only where the DNA matches it firmly. Part of the rows lack a size; the others show once, few, many or a class for expanded clones.

v_gene,j_gene,d_gene,abundance,CDR3nt,CDR3aa
TRBV5-8,TRBJ2-2,TRBD2,NA,TGTGCCAGCAGCTTAGGTAGCGGGGCCTCGAACACCGGGGAGCTGTTTTTT,CASSLGSGASNTGELFF
TRBV27,TRBJ2-7,NA,many,TGTGCCAGCAGTTTGGGAGCAGCGGGACACTTGAGTCTTAGGGAGCAGTACTTC,CASSLGAAGHLSLREQYF
TRBV7-8,TRBJ2-7,NA,few,TGTGCCAGCAGCTTAGCGAAGGCAGGGCCCAGCTCCTACGAGCAGTACTTC,CASSLAKAGPSSYEQYF
TRBV7-6,TRBJ1-1,NA,NA,TGTGCCAGCAGCGAAGACTGGGGCACTGAAGCTTTCTTT,CASSEDWGTEAFF
TRBV11-2,TRBJ2-7,NA,many,TGTGCCAGCAGCTTAGTATACAGACAAACCTACGAGCAGTACTTC,CASSLVYRQTYEQYF
TRBV20-1,TRBJ1-2,NA,many,TGCAGTGCTAGAGACCCCGCAGGGCTGCGCTATGGCTACACCTTC,CSARDPAGLRYGYTF
TRBV19,TRBJ1-5,TRBD1,NA,TGTGCCAGTAGGACAGGGATTTCCAATCAGCCCCAGCATTTT,CASRTGISNQPQHF
TRBV24-1,TRBJ2-5,TRBD1,few,TGTGCCACCAGTGTTCTGGACTTTGGGGGACAGGGGAAAGAGACCCAGTACTTC,CATSVLDFGGQGKETQYF
TRBV15,TRBJ2-4,TRBD2,NA,TGTGCCACCAGCAGAGTGGGACTAGCGTTGTTCTTC,CATSRVGLALFF
TRBV28,TRBJ1-1,TRBD1,few,TGTGCCAGCAGTTTTCCCCCCACAGGGGGGGACGTGTTCGGGACTGAAGCTTTCTTT,CASSFPPTGGDVFGTEAFF
TRBV11-2,TRBJ2-7,NA,many,TGTGCCAGCAGCGCCCTGGGCGCGGAGCAGTACTTC,CASSALGAEQYF
TRBV18,TRBJ2-1,TRBD2,NA,TGTGCCAGCTCAAACCACCTCTTAGCGGGGAATGAGCAGTTCTTC,CASSNHLLAGNEQFF
TRBV5-1,TRBJ2-6,NA,many,TGCGCCAGCAGCTTGGTACCGGGCCCAACTGGGGCCAACGTCCTGACTTTC,CASSLVPGPTGANVLTF
TRBV28,TRBJ2-7,NA,many,TGTGCCAGCAGTCGATTCGGACAGCGCTACGAGCAGTACTTC,CASSRFGQRYEQYF
TRBV12-3/TRBV12-4,TRBJ1-1,TRBD1,many,TGTGCCAGCAGTGCCGTCAGGACAGGGGGCAACACTGAAGCTTTCTTT,CASSAVRTGGNTEAFF
TRBV6-5,TRBJ2-5,NA,many,TGTGCCAGCAGTTACTTTACCCTACAGGGACCGGAGACCCAGTACTTC,CASSYFTLQGPETQYF
TRBV19,TRBJ2-7,TRBD2,few,TGTGCCAGTAGTAGCAGTAGCGGGATCCACGAGCAGTACTTC,CASSSSSGIHEQYF
TRBV4-1,TRBJ2-4,TRBD2,NA,TGCGCCAGCAGCCAAGGCGTTCGACTAGCGGGACCGAATAATCCGCAGTACTTC,CASSQGVRLAGPNNPQYF
TRBV7-8,TRBJ2-6,NA,many,TGTGCCAGCAGCTTAAACCAGGCCTCTGGGGCCAACGTCCTGACTTTC,CASSLNQASGANVLTF
TRBV3-1,TRBJ2-4,TRBD2,NA,TGTGCCAGCAGCCCATATCTCGGCGGGAGGGTTCGAGCCAAAAACATTCAGTACTTC,CASSPYLGGRVRAKNIQYF
TRBV20-1,TRBJ1-4,NA,NA,TGCAGTGCCAGGGGCGGGCCCGAGGGTGAAAAACTGTCTTTT,CSARGGPEGEKLSF
TRBV5-5,TRBJ1-1,TRBD1,few,TGTGCCAGCAGCTCCTACCAGGGGGCAAACACTGAAGCTTTCTTT,CASSSYQGANTEAFF
TRBV19,TRBJ1-5,NA,many,TGTGCCAGTAGCCCAGAAAAGTGGGGCGATTTGTGGGGTCAGCCCCAGCATTTT,CASSPEKWGDLWGQPQHF
TRBV11-2,TRBJ1-1,NA,NA,TGTGCCAGCAGCTTAGGCGGACACCTCACTGAAGCTTTCTTT,CASSLGGHLTEAFF
TRBV2,TRBJ1-1,NA,many,TGTGCCAGCATAGAGGCTCAAGCTTTCTTT,CASIEAQAFF
TRBV6-5,TRBJ1-3,NA,few,TGTGCCAGCAGTTTGACAAACGGAAACACCATATATTTT,CASSLTNGNTIYF
TRBV12-3/TRBV12-4,TRBJ2-5,NA,many,TGTGCCAGCAGACCAACTAGCATGGAGACCCAGTACTTC,CASRPTSMETQYF
TRBV28,TRBJ1-1,NA,many,TGTGCCAGCAGCCCAGGAGCTTTCTTT,CASSPGAFF
TRBV20-1,TRBJ2-3,TRBD2,NA,TGCAGTGCTAGTTTACCGGGACTAGCCCTTAGGAGCACAGATACGCAGTATTTT,CSASLPGLALRSTDTQYF
TRBV11-2,TRBJ1-1,NA,many,TGTGCCAGCAGCACCCCGACTAATCCCACTGAAGCTTTCTTT,CASSTPTNPTEAFF
TRBV28,TRBJ1-5,NA,many,TGTGCCAGCAGTTTCCGACGTAGGGGATATCGCAATCAGCCCCAGCATTTT,CASSFRRRGYRNQPQHF
TRBV11-2,TRBJ2-7,TRBD1,many,TGTGCCAGCAGCTTGGGACAGGGGGACTACGAGCAGTACTTC,CASSLGQGDYEQYF
TRBV12-3/TRBV12-4,TRBJ1-3,NA,many,TGTGCCAGCAGTTTAAGCCGCGGGCCCTCAAACACCATATATTTT,CASSLSRGPSNTIYF
TRBV11-2,TRBJ2-5,NA,many,TGTGCCAGCAGCTTAGTTCGGGGGGCTTGGGAGACCCAGTACTTC,CASSLVRGAWETQYF
TRBV5-1,TRBJ1-2,TRBD1,few,TGCGCCAGCAGCCTAAGAAGGACAGGGCCAATTAACTATGGCTACACCTTC,CASSLRRTGPINYGYTF
TRBV7-9,TRBJ2-1,NA,few,TGTGCCAGCAGCTTAGCTGATAGGCCTGAGCAGTTCTTC,CASSLADRPEQFF
TRBV27,TRBJ2-7,TRBD2,few,TGTGCCAGCAGCCCGGGACTAGCGGTCGGGAAGCAGTACTTC,CASSPGLAVGKQYF
TRBV7-9,TRBJ2-7,NA,few,TGTGCCAGCAGCTCTAGACTGCCCACCGAGCAGTACTTC,CASSSRLPTEQYF
TRBV20-1,TRBJ2-7,TRBD2,many,TGCAGTGGGTGGGGACTAGCACTTATGTCGCAGTACTTC,CSGWGLALMSQYF
TRBV28,TRBJ2-1,NA,NA,TGTGCCAGCCACGGGTCCTCCTCCTACAATGAGCAGTTCTTC,CASHGSSSYNEQFF
TRBV7-9,TRBJ2-4,TRBD1,NA,TGTGCCAGCAGCTCCGACAGGGGGACCAACATTCAGTACTTC,CASSSDRGTNIQYF
TRBV28,TRBJ2-1,NA,NA,TGTGCCAGCAGAAAGAACGGCTACAATGAGCAGTTCTTC,CASRKNGYNEQFF
TRBV5-1,TRBJ1-5,NA,NA,TGCGCCAGCAGCTTTTGGGGGGATCAGCCCCAGCATTTT,CASSFWGDQPQHF